This T cell receptor beta chain was recovered during a study of CD8 T cells in Susac syndrome. Reverse transcription of roughly 0.45 to 1 ug RNA used random hexamers. An immunoSEQ multiplex PCR amplified TCR beta CDR3 over 54 Vbeta and 13 Jbeta. TCRdb reprocessed the immunoSEQ multiplex PCR reads with MiXCR, giving one entry per CDR3 protein. Of around 300,000 distinct CDR3 sequences listed, under 95% are singletons. This CDR3 comprises 13 residues. Germline-derived CDR1 and CDR2 are DFQATT and SNEGSKA (reference sequence). Trimming removed 2 bases from V and 0 bases from J, with 5 bases in between. This receptor was taken from a human donor with multiple sclerosis. The rearrangement joins TRBV20-1 to TRBJ1-5, with unresolved D. Sequenced: CD4+ T cells from PBMCs. The CDR3 is CSARKNSNQPQHF. CDR3 bases: TGCAGTGCTAGAAAAAATAGCAATCAGCCCCAGCATTTT.